A single sample gave rise to the 2 T cell receptor beta chains below, sequenced in a study of cytotoxic CD8 clonotypes in ibrutinib-treated CLL. The method was immunoSEQ multiplex PCR; TCRdb's version includes in-frame clones alone and lacks a portion of them. The sample lists 150,000 to 250,000 clones; around 70% were seen once. The sample consisted of PBMCs, taken after 24 months of ibrutinib treatment. All receptors derive from a human donor with chronic lymphocytic leukemia.

This clone was seen a handful of times. V gene TRBV4-2 combines with J gene TRBJ2-2; 10 bases align to TRBD2. This CDR3 has 16 amino acids. Trimming removed 0 bases from V and 7 bases from J; junction bases left unmatched: 5. Germline V CDR1 and CDR2: LGHNA, YNFKEQ. CDR3 region: CASSQEASGSGGELFF. CDR3 coding DNA: TGTGCCAGCAGCCAAGAGGCTAGCGGGAGTGGCGGGGAGCTGTTTTTT.

The V and J genes are TRBV5-6 and TRBJ2-5; possibly TRBD2 for D (5 bases). The V gene lost 1 base and the J gene lost 5 bases, with 9 bases spanning the gap. The CDR3 is 13 amino acids. Germline CDR1 and CDR2: SGHDT and YYEEEE. CDR3 amino acids: CASSLMERETQYF. The CDR3 DNA follows: TGTGCCAGCAGCTTGATGGAGCGGGAGACCCAGTACTTC.